These 7 T cell receptor beta chains were sequenced from one sample in a study of blood T cell repertoires in COVID-19 (dated by TCRdb to the early 2020s). The protocol used for the library was the immunoSEQ multiplex PCR assay. TCRdb stores this immuneACCESS table with in-frame sequences only. Part of the clones is absent; in the studies checked, under half of the shortfall reflects unresolved V genes, and no reason is known for the rest. The sample profile shows about 240,000 clones; roughly 80% of them were found once. In total, the top ten clones hold 9.6% of the sample. The sequenced sample was peripheral blood. The source is an elderly woman with acute or convalescent COVID-19.

The V gene is TRBV6-6, the J gene TRBJ2-2, with D possibly matching TRBD1 (6 bases). The CDR3 totals 15 residues. With 7 bases removed from V and 0 bases from J, the gap between germline ends came to 12 bases. Per the germline V gene, CDR1 is MNHNY and CDR2 is SVGAGI (reference sequence). CDR3 DNA: TGTGCCAGCAAAGCCGGGACAACGAACACCGGGGAGCTGTTTTTT. This codes for CASKAGTTNTGELFF.

The chain joins TRBV6-5 to TRBJ1-1, with D tentatively TRBD1 (6 bases). Trimming stripped 5 bases from V and 4 bases from J, with 11 bases between. Germline CDR1 is MNHEY and CDR2 is SVGAGI. CDR3 length equals 13 residues. CDR3 DNA sequence: TGTGCCAGCAGTACAGGGTCGGTCACTGAAGCTTTCTTT. It translates to CASSTGSVTEAFF.

The gene calls are TRBV28 and TRBJ1-4, with a weak D call TRBD1 (6 bases). With 5 bases removed from V and 7 bases from J, the gap between germline ends came to 17 bases. The germline V gene encodes CDR1 MDHEN and CDR2 SYDVKM. This CDR3 contains 15 residues. CDR3 in amino acids: CASSPSIPRGEKLFF. The CDR3 DNA follows: TGTGCCAGCAGTCCTAGTATTCCCAGGGGTGAAAAACTGTTTTTT.

This clone was found once. V gene TRBV28 combines with J gene TRBJ1-5; D unclear. The CDR3 contains 13 residues. Per the germline V gene, CDR1 is MDHEN and CDR2 is SYDVKM. The V end was cut by 3 bases, the J end by 3 bases, with 6 bases between. CDR3 region: CASSLQNNQPQHF. In DNA, the CDR3 is TGTGCCAGCAGTTTGCAGAACAATCAGCCCCAGCATTTT.

CDR3: CASSLTGGGEKLFF. DNA of the CDR3: TGTGCCAGCAGTCTCACAGGGGGCGGAGAAAAACTGTTTTTT. The chain is built from TRBV28 and TRBJ1-4; TRBD1 matches 9 bases. CDR1 and CDR2 (germline): MDHEN, SYDVKM. The CDR3 is 14 amino acids. V trimming: 5 bases; J trimming: 8 bases; junction bases outside the gene matches: 6.

The J gene is TRBJ1-2, the V gene TRBV3-1 (or the pseudogene TRBV3-2); the D gene is possibly TRBD1 (5 bases). Germline CDR1 reads LGHDT; CDR2 reads YNNKEL (reference sequence). The CDR3 sequence is 14 residues long. V was trimmed by 1 base and J by 8 bases, leaving 14 bases between them. Written as DNA, the CDR3 is TGTGCCAGCAGCCAAGTGGTAGGGGCGGCCGGCTACACCTTC. As protein: CASSQVVGAAGYTF.

The V and J genes are TRBV18 and TRBJ1-1; D is unclear. With 1 base removed from V and 5 bases from J, the gap between germline ends came to 8 bases. The CDR3 is made up of 13 amino acids. Germline-derived CDR1 and CDR2 are KGHSH and LQKENI. CDR3 bases: TGTGCCAGCTCACCACGTTCGGGGACTGAAGCTTTCTTT. This codes for CASSPRSGTEAFF.